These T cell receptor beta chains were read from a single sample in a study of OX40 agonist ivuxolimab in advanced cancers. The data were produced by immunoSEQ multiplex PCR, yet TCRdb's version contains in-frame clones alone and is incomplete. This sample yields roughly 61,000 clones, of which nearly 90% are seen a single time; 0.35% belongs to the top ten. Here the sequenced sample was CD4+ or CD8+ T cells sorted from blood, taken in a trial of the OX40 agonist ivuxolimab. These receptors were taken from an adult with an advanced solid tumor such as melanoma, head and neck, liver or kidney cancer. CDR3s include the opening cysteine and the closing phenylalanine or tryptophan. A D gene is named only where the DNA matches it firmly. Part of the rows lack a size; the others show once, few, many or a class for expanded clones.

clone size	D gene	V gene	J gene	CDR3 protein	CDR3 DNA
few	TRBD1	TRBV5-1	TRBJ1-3	CASSTGQGLSGNTIYF	TGCGCCAGCAGCACCGGACAGGGACTCTCTGGAAACACCATATATTTT
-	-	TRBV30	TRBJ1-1	CAERRGGAEAFF	TGTGCCGAGCGGAGAGGAGGGGCTGAAGCTTTCTTT
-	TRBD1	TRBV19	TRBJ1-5	CASSIGGTVRQPQHF	TGTGCCAGTAGTATAGGAGGGACAGTCAGACAGCCCCAGCATTTT
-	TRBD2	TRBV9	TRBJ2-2	CASSDAFLAGGFAGELFF	TGTGCCAGCAGCGACGCCTTTCTAGCGGGGGGTTTCGCCGGGGAGCTGTTTTTT
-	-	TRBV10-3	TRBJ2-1	CAISDHDSSGNEQFF	TGTGCCATCAGTGACCATGACTCGAGTGGTAATGAGCAGTTCTTC
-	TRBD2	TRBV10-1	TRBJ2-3	CASSEEPSGGGRTDTQYF	TGCGCCAGCAGTGAGGAGCCTAGCGGGGGGGGGAGGACAGATACGCAGTATTTT
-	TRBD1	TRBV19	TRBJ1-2	CASSTGTGESRDGYTF	TGTGCCAGTAGTACCGGGACAGGGGAGTCTCGGGACGGCTACACCTTC
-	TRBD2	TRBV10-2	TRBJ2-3	CASRSGGAGDTQYF	TGCGCCAGCAGGAGCGGGGGGGCTGGAGATACGCAGTATTTT
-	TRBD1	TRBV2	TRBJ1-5	CASNGQGNQPQHF	TGTGCCAGCAACGGACAGGGCAATCAGCCCCAGCATTTT
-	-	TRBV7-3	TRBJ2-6	CASSPQGGANVLTF	TGTGCCAGCAGCCCCCAGGGTGGGGCCAACGTCCTGACTTTC
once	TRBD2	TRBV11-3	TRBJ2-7	CASSPSGGSPYEQYF	TGTGCCAGCAGCCCCAGCGGGGGGTCCCCCTACGAGCAGTACTTC
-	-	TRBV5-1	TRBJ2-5	CASSAWIQGGETQYF	TGCGCCAGCAGCGCTTGGATACAGGGGGGGGAGACCCAGTACTTC
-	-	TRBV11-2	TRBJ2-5	CASSLGGGLGETQYF	TGTGCCAGCAGCTTAGGGGGCGGCCTGGGCGAGACCCAGTACTTC
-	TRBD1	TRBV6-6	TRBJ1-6	CASSYSETGTGSPLHF	TGTGCCAGCAGTTACTCGGAGACAGGGACGGGGTCACCCCTCCACTTT
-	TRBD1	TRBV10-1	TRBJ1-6	CASSEEDRGNSPLHF	TGCGCCAGCAGTGAAGAGGACAGGGGTAATTCACCCCTCCACTTT
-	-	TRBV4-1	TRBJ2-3	CASSQQTDTQYF	TGCGCCAGCAGCCAACAAACAGATACGCAGTATTTT
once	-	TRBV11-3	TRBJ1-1	CASSPGPGMENTEAFF	TGTGCCAGCAGCCCAGGGCCAGGGATGGAGAACACTGAAGCTTTCTTT
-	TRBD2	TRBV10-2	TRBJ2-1	CASLTTGTIYEQFF	TGCGCCAGCCTAACTACCGGGACTATCTATGAGCAGTTCTTC
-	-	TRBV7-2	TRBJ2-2	CASRGITGELFF	TGTGCCAGCAGGGGTATTACCGGGGAGCTGTTTTTT
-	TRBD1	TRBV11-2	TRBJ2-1	CASSRHANRGRYNEQFF	TGTGCCAGCAGCCGCCACGCCAACAGGGGGCGCTACAATGAGCAGTTCTTC
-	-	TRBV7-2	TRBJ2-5	CASSLDHGRGETQYF	TGTGCCAGCAGCTTAGACCACGGACGTGGAGAGACCCAGTACTTC
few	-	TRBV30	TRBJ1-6	CAWSVSLGRPLHF	TGTGCCTGGAGTGTATCCCTGGGGAGGCCCCTCCACTTT
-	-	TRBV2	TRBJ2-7	CATRGRRGAEAYEQYF	TGTGCCACCCGGGGTCGTCGGGGCGCCGAAGCCTACGAGCAGTACTTC
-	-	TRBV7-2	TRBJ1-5	CASSLGGVGNQPQHF	TGTGCCAGCAGCTTAGGGGGCGTGGGCAATCAGCCCCAGCATTTT
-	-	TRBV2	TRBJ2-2	CASSDQGTGELFF	TGTGCCAGCAGTGACCAGGGCACCGGGGAGCTGTTTTTT
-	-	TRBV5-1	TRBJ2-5	CASSQQGSETQYF	TGCGCCAGCAGCCAACAGGGCAGCGAGACCCAGTACTTC
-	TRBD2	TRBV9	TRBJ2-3	CASSVAVAGTSDTQYF	TGTGCCAGCAGCGTAGCGGTAGCGGGGACCTCAGATACGCAGTATTTT